This is a list of T cell receptor beta chains from one sample in a study of T cells after yellow fever vaccination. A single record per CDR3 protein comes from TCRdb applying MiXCR to the 5' RACE reads. The table shows some 160,000 distinct CDR3 sequences, with approximately 9.9% occurring only once. The input for sequencing was CD8+ T cells sorted from PBMCs, taken 45 days after the yellow fever booster vaccination. These receptors were taken from a man younger than 35 who received the YFV17D yellow fever vaccine. CDR3s include the opening cysteine and the closing phenylalanine or tryptophan. A D gene is named only where the DNA matches it firmly. Expanded clones are given a class, and other clones once, few, many or no size at all.

d_call,j_call,clone_size,v_call,cdr3_aa,cdr3_nt
-,TRBJ2-2,-,TRBV5-5,CASSDDQMYTGELFF,TGTGCCAGCAGCGATGACCAGATGTACACCGGGGAGCTGTTTTTT
-,TRBJ2-1,many,TRBV6-2/TRBV6-3,CASRTGPSLFF,TGTGCCAGCAGAACCGGGCCCTCACTGTTCTTC
-,TRBJ2-2,few,TRBV4-3,CASSQESGLVTGELFF,TGCGCCAGCAGCCAAGAATCAGGGTTGGTAACCGGGGAGCTGTTTTTT
TRBD1,TRBJ2-7,many,TRBV5-8,CASGLEDRPSYEQYF,TGTGCCAGCGGCCTTGAGGACAGGCCCTCCTACGAGCAGTACTTC
TRBD1,TRBJ1-5,-,TRBV27,CASSSLGQGGQPQHF,TGTGCCAGCAGTTCGCTCGGACAGGGCGGTCAGCCCCAGCATTTT
-,TRBJ1-2,-,TRBV5-1,CASSFRDRPYGYTF,TGCGCCAGCAGCTTTAGAGACAGGCCCTATGGCTACACCTTC
-,TRBJ2-3,few,TRBV29-1,CSVEGVTRTDTQYF,TGCAGCGTTGAAGGGGTGACAAGGACAGATACGCAGTATTTT
TRBD1,TRBJ2-3,-,TRBV27,CASSTLGTGMHTQYF,TGTGCCAGCAGTACGCTCGGGACAGGGATGCATACGCAGTATTTT
-,TRBJ1-1,many,TRBV7-3,CASSFGGGTEAFF,TGTGCCAGCAGTTTTGGGGGGGGAACTGAAGCTTTCTTT
-,TRBJ1-1,-,TRBV7-9,CASSRYGTLNTEAFF,TGTGCCAGCAGCCGCTACGGGACCCTGAACACTGAAGCTTTCTTT
TRBD1,TRBJ2-7,few,TRBV7-9,CASSVGPGQQSYEQYF,TGTGCCAGCAGCGTCGGACCGGGACAGCAATCCTACGAGCAGTACTTC
TRBD1,TRBJ2-7,many,TRBV7-6,CASSLEQGVRYEQYF,TGTGCCAGCAGCTTAGAGCAGGGGGTGAGGTACGAGCAGTACTTC
TRBD1,TRBJ2-7,few,TRBV27,CASSFGTGSIEQYF,TGTGCCAGCAGTTTTGGGACAGGGTCTATCGAGCAGTACTTC
-,TRBJ2-5,few,TRBV12-3/TRBV12-4,CASCRPAETQYF,TGTGCCAGCTGTCGGCCGGCAGAGACCCAGTACTTC
-,TRBJ1-4,few,TRBV7-9,CASSLVGVEKLFF,TGTGCCAGCAGCTTAGTAGGGGTTGAAAAACTGTTTTTT
-,TRBJ2-7,many,TRBV9,CASSVAGGPYEQYF,TGTGCCAGCAGCGTAGCTGGGGGCCCCTACGAGCAGTACTTC
TRBD2,TRBJ2-3,many,TRBV6-2/TRBV6-3,CASSYSPRGGTDTQYF,TGTGCCAGCAGTTACTCGCCCCGCGGGGGGACAGATACGCAGTATTTT
TRBD1,TRBJ2-1,-,TRBV5-4,CASYGQGDVVDEQFF,TGTGCCAGTTATGGACAGGGGGATGTTGTGGATGAGCAGTTCTTC